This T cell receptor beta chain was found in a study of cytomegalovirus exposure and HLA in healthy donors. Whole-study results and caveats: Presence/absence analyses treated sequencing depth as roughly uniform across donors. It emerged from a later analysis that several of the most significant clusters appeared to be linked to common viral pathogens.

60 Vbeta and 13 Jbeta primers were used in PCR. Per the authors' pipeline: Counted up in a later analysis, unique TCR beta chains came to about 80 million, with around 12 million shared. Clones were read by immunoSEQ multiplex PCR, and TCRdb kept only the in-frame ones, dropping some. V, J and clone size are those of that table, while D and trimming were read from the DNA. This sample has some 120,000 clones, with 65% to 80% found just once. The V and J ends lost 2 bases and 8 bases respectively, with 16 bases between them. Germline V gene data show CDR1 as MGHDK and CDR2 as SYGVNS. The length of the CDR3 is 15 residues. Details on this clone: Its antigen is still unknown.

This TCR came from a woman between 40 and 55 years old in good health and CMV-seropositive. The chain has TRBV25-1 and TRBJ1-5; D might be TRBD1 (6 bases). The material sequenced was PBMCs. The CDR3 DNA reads TGTGCCAGCAGTGAAAACACAGGGTCTTCGGAGCCCCAGCATTTT. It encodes CASSENTGSSEPQHF.